This TCR beta chain was identified in a study of T cells after posttransplantation cyclophosphamide (dated by TCRdb to the mid-2010s). As for the study more broadly: T cell repertoire reconstitution was tracked by TRB sequencing after myeloablative bone marrow transplantation in which posttransplantation cyclophosphamide was used as GVHD prophylaxis. Samples from around 40 PTCy-treated patients and under 20 related bone marrow donors of those patients were subjected to antigen receptor sequencing. Blood from all 30 or so PTCy patients who had 1-year posttransplant specimens underwent TRB sequencing. Up to 3 additional blood samples from 2 to 5.2 years after transplant were also TRB-sequenced in 3 patients, as was pretransplant blood from a handful of patients. TRA and TRB clonality were tightly correlated in several samples, so subsequent TCR analyses focused on TRB only. Public TRB sequences were checked against a database of over 3,500 sequences associated with responses to pathogens, tumor antigens, self-antigens and alloantigens.

Peripheral blood samples were provided by related bone marrow donors on the day of marrow donation. Mononuclear cells from peripheral blood and bone marrow were separated by Ficoll-Hypaque density centrifugation and then cryopreserved. Its CDR3 holds 17 amino acids, cysteine through phenylalanine. Of all the DNA, just the CDR3 is kept, 51 bases in frame from base 1. CDR1 and CDR2, per the germline V gene, are SGHRS and YFSETQ. V loses 4 bases, J loses 3 bases, and the germline ends lie 19 bases apart. Genomic DNA was the input for TRB sequencing, which was run either with the immunoSEQ assay at survey resolution or with the hsTCRB kit. Regarding the original processing steps: Initial read processing used immunoSEQ software, and repertoire analyses used the LymphoSeq R package. Clonality was calculated as 1 minus normalized Shannon entropy, and the Gini coefficient was also calculated for each TRB dataset. To infer phenotypes in unsorted samples, TRB sequences from sorted subsets of the recipient or donor were mapped onto unsorted samples from the same recipient. Here the immuneACCESS table is served through TCRdb, limited to in-frame sequences with V and J called. Missing clones are a known gap in these copies; in checked studies unresolved V genes cover under half, and the rest lacks a known reason. From that table come the V and J calls and clone size; the DNA was used to work out D and trimming. For this sample the table reports about 37,000 clones, with no clone seen just once. 5.5% to 7% of the sample rests with the top ten.

Study-wide findings and limitations: Across approximately 45 patients, recipient CMV seropositivity and CMV reactivation were highly associated with TRB clonality; PTCy diversity was similar to CNI/methotrexate controls. At 1-2 months, donor-recipient similarity was low but rose over the first year, and the later blood repertoires were often dominated by donor CD8+ memory clones. The TRB repertoires of T cells infiltrating skin or GI tract showed only limited overlap with the TRB repertoires of T cells in blood.

This clone has at least ten counts. The antigen it recognizes is unknown. Base quality data are lacking; no much larger clone is found one base away. The chain employs TRBV5-1 and TRBJ1-4; the best D guess is TRBD1, with 6 bases matching. The sequenced sample consisted of PBMCs. This receptor was obtained from a man between 25 and 39 years old in good health and a related stem cell transplant donor. The sequence in DNA is TGCGCCAGCAGCCTGACAGGACTTAGTGGGGCTAATGAAAAACTGTTTTTT. It codes for CASSLTGLSGANEKLFF.